The present T cell receptor (beta chain) was sequenced within a study of blood T cell repertoires in COVID-19. V shed 6 bases, J shed 11 bases, and the junction held 8 bases outside the gene matches. The CDR3 has 11 amino acids. Germline CDR1 reads DFQATT; CDR2 reads SNEGSKA (reference sequence). Some clones are missing from TCRdb's copy, which holds only in-frame ones; the method was immunoSEQ multiplex PCR. Altogether fewer than 50,000 clones are present, approximately 85% being singletons, with the ten largest covering about 33%. The specimen sequenced was peripheral blood. This receptor was taken from an elderly woman with acute or convalescent COVID-19. The chain is built from TRBV20-1 and TRBJ1-1; 8 nucleotides match TRBD1. The CDR3 bases are TGCAGTGCAAATCTACAGGGGGTCGCTTTCTTT. It codes for CSANLQGVAFF.